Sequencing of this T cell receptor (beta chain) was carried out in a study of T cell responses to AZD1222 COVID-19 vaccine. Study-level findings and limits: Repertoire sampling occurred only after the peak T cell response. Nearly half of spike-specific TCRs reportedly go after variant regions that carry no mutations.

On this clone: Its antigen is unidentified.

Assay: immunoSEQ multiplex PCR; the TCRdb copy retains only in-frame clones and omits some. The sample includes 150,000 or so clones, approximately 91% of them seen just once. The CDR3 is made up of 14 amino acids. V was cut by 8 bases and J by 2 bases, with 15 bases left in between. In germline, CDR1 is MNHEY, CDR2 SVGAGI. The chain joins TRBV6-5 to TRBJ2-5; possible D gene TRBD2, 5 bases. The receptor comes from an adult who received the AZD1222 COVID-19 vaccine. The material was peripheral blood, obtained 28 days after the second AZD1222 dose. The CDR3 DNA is TGTGCCAGCGGGAGAAGGGCACAGCAAGAGACCCAGTACTTC. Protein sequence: CASGRRAQQETQYF.